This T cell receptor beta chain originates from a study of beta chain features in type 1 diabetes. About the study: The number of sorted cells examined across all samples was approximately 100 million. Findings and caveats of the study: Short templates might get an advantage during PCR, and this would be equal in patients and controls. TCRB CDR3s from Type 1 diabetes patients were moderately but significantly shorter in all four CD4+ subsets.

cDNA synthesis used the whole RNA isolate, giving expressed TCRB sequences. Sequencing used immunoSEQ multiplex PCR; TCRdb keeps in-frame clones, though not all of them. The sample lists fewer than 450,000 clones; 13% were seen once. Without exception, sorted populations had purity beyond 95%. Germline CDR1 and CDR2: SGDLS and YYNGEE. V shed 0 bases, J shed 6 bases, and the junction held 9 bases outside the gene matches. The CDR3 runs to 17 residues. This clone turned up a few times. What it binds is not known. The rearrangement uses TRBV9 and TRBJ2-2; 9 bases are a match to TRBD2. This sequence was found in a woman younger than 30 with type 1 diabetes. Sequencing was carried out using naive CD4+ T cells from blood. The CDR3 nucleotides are TGTGCCAGCAGCGTAGCTCCTAGCGGGGCGGGGCCCGGGGAGCTGTTTTTT. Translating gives CASSVAPSGAGPGELFF. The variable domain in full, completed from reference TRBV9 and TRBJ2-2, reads DSGVTQTPKHLITATGQRVTLRCSPRSGDLSVYWYQQSLDQGLQFLIQYYNGEERAKGNILERFSAQQFPDLHSELNLSSLELGDSALYFCASSVAPSGAGPGELFFGEGSRLTVL.